The 18 T cell receptor beta chains presented below share a single source sample, sequenced in a study of shared clonotypes between healthy human individuals. Only in-frame clones appear in the TCRdb table, and some are missing; sequencing was by immunoSEQ multiplex PCR. Of around 750,000 clones listed, over 65% are singletons. The sequenced material came from memory CD4+ T cells sorted from blood. Described subset: CD45RA-negative fraction. The receptors shown here come from a woman in her twenties or thirties in good health.

This clone was picked up one time. The V and J genes are TRBV19 and TRBJ2-1, with a possible D match to TRBD2 (6 bases). The germline V gene has CDR1 LNHDA and CDR2 SQIVND (reference sequence). V was trimmed by 6 bases and J by 6 bases, leaving 18 bases between them. The CDR3 consists of 15 residues. CDR3: CASRRGYGSVNEQFF. Here the CDR3 DNA reads TGTGCCAGTAGGCGCGGGTACGGGAGCGTCAATGAGCAGTTCTTC.

The CDR3 region is CAWSFTTDTQYF. In DNA, the CDR3 is TGTGCCTGGAGTTTTACCACAGATACGCAGTATTTT. V and J are TRBV30 and TRBJ2-3; no clear D. Germline CDR1 GTSNPN, CDR2 SVGIG (reference sequence). The length of the CDR3 is 12 residues. Trimming shortened V by 2 bases and J by 2 bases, and 5 bases separated the two germline ends.

This sequence joins TRBV6-5 and TRBJ2-7; 7 bases map to TRBD2. The V gene end was trimmed by 2 bases and the J gene end by 0 bases; junction bases not matched to a gene: 4. CDR1 and CDR2 (germline): MNHEY, SVGAGI. CDR3 length: 15 residues. The DNA for the CDR3 is TGTGCCAGCAGTTACCGCGGGAGCCTCTCCTACGAGCAGTACTTC. Protein: CASSYRGSLSYEQYF.

This clone showed up just a few times. This chain uses TRBV19 with TRBJ1-5; possible D gene TRBD1, 5 bases. Germline lookup yields CDR1 LNHDA and CDR2 SQIVND (reference sequence). The CDR3 consists of 13 residues. Trimming pared 3 bases from V and 7 bases from J, leaving 10 bases between. CDR3 sequence (DNA): TGTGCCAGTAGTATGGGCAGGGTACAGCCCCAGCATTTT. As protein: CASSMGRVQPQHF.

This rearrangement joins TRBV6-6 to TRBJ2-5; TRBD2 might be the D (6 bases). The CDR3 runs to 13 residues. V dropped 11 bases and J dropped 3 bases, with 16 bases sitting between them. Germline CDR1 MNHNY, CDR2 SVGAGI (reference sequence). This chain's CDR3 is CAVRGGHEETQYF. CDR3 nucleotides: TGTGCCGTAAGAGGAGGGCACGAAGAGACCCAGTACTTC.

The DNA of the CDR3 is TGTGCCAGCAGTTCGAGGCTTGGGACCGACCCCCGGGGCACTGAAGCTTTCTTT. Translating gives CASSSRLGTDPRGTEAFF. The genes are TRBV25-1 and TRBJ1-1; D is perhaps TRBD1 (5 bases). There are 18 residues in the CDR3. V lost 5 bases and J lost 4, with 26 bases in between. Germline values: CDR1 MGHDK, CDR2 SYGVNS.

This clone has more than one count but fewer than ten. The V and J genes are TRBV5-1 and TRBJ2-1; 11 bases match TRBD2. Unmatched junction bases numbered 12, after V lost 3 bases and J lost 4 bases. CDR3 size: 18 residues. Germline V CDR1 and CDR2: SGHRS, YFSETQ. The DNA of the CDR3 is TGCGCCAGCAGCTCCCCCCCGGGACTAGCGGAGTTGTACAATGAGCAGTTCTTC. Translation gives CASSSPPGLAELYNEQFF.

The gene calls are TRBV4-2 and TRBJ1-1, with D unresolved. The CDR3 length is 14 residues. Germline V gives CDR1 LGHNA, CDR2 YNFKEQ. V was shortened by 0 bases and J by 1 base, with 6 bases between the two germline ends. For the CDR3, the DNA is TGTGCCAGCAGCCAAGATACTCAGAACACTGAAGCTTTCTTT. Encoded protein: CASSQDTQNTEAFF.

This chain joins TRBV7-8 and TRBJ2-1; D possibly corresponds to TRBD2 (5 bases). Germline-derived CDR1 and CDR2 are SGHVS and FQNEAQ. The CDR3 length is 15 residues. V was shortened by 5 bases and J by 4 bases, with 15 bases between the two germline ends. The CDR3 here is CASSPLVGGYNEQFF. The CDR3 coding sequence is TGTGCCAGCAGCCCCCTGGTCGGAGGTTACAATGAGCAGTTCTTC.

The chain carries TRBV10-3 and TRBJ1-5; tentatively, D is TRBD1 (5 bases). V was clipped by 3 bases and J by 8 bases, with 17 bases between them. The CDR3 runs to 15 residues. Germline CDR1 reads ENHRY; CDR2 reads SYGVKD. In DNA form, the CDR3 reads TGTGCCATCAGTGAAATTCAGGGTGTAGAGGAGCCCCAGCATTTT. It yields the protein CAISEIQGVEEPQHF.

The rearrangement joins TRBV18 to TRBJ1-3; D is undetermined. V was clipped by 0 bases and J by 0 bases, with 0 bases between them. This CDR3 is 13 amino acids long. The germline gives CDR1 KGHSH, CDR2 LQKENI. The CDR3 region is CASSPPSGNTIYF. The CDR3 region has the DNA TGTGCCAGCTCACCACCCTCTGGAAACACCATATATTTT.

This clone has more than one count but fewer than ten. J is TRBJ2-4 and V is TRBV7-9; D gene unclear. CDR3 length: 13 amino acids. Germline V gene sequence: CDR1 SEHNR, CDR2 FQNEAQ (reference sequence). V was clipped by 5 bases and J by 6 bases, with 11 bases between them. The CDR3 DNA reads TGTGCCAGCAGCCCCCCGACCGTAAACATTCAGTACTTC. Its protein is CASSPPTVNIQYF. Looking up the rest from reference TRBV7-9 and TRBJ2-4 gives the full variable domain: DTGVSQNPRHKITKRGQNVTFRCDPISEHNRLYWYRQTLGQGPEFLTYFQNEAQLEKSRLLSDRFSAERPKGSFSTLEIQRTEQGDSAMYLCASSPPTVNIQYFGAGTRLSVL.

This clone has a single count. The chain joins TRBV6-5 to TRBJ1-1, with D possibly matching TRBD1 (5 bases). V was trimmed by 5 bases and J by 3 bases, leaving 16 bases between them. This CDR3 is built from 15 residues. From germline, CDR1 is MNHEY and CDR2 SVGAGI. CDR3 region: CASSNTELGDTEAFF. The CDR3 DNA is TGTGCCAGCAGTAATACGGAGCTGGGGGACACTGAAGCTTTCTTT.

The rearrangement links TRBV9 to TRBJ2-7, with D unclear. V lost 4 bases to trimming and J lost 5 bases, with 19 bases between them. Germline CDR1 and CDR2: SGDLS and YYNGEE. This CDR3 has 15 residues. The CDR3 region has the DNA TGTGCCAGCAGCATATGGGGTAGGGTAGTCCACGAGCAGTACTTC. Translating it yields CASSIWGRVVHEQYF.

The chain combines TRBV19 with TRBJ1-2, with TRBD1 as a possible D gene (5 bases). Germline V gene data show CDR1 as LNHDA and CDR2 as SQIVND (reference sequence). Trimming took 9 bases from V and 1 from J, leaving 18 bases between them. The CDR3 consists of 15 residues. The CDR3 coding sequence is TGTGCCAGCCGCGACCGGGACGGGGATAACTATGGCTACACCTTC. Encoded protein: CASRDRDGDNYGYTF.

This clone was detected only a few times. The chain uses TRBV30 and TRBJ2-1; D possibly uses TRBD1 or TRBD2 (5 bases each). This CDR3 is 15 amino acids long. From germline, CDR1 is GTSNPN and CDR2 SVGIG (reference sequence). V lost 3 bases, J lost 5 bases, and 17 bases lay in between. CDR3 sequence reads: CAWSHPGLGNNEQFF. For the CDR3, the DNA is TGTGCCTGGAGCCACCCGGGGCTGGGAAACAATGAGCAGTTCTTC.

The chain recombines TRBV29-1 with TRBJ2-3; possibly TRBD1 for D (7 bases). The germline gives CDR1 SQVTM, CDR2 ANQGSEA. The CDR3 is 16 residues long. V lost 6 bases to trimming and J lost 4 bases, with 23 bases between them. CDR3 sequence: CSVTGAQGGASDTQYF. The CDR3, as DNA: TGCAGCGTCACTGGGGCTCAGGGGGGCGCTTCAGATACGCAGTATTTT.

This chain links TRBV30 with TRBJ1-1; TRBD1 might be the D (5 bases). This CDR3 is 13 amino acids long. The V gene lost 8 bases and the J gene lost 5 bases, with 18 bases spanning the gap. CDR1 GTSNPN and CDR2 SVGIG come from the germline V gene (reference sequence). CDR3 coding DNA: TGTGCCCTGACACGGGACTTCCGGACTGAAGCTTTCTTT. Translation: CALTRDFRTEAFF. Full variable domain (rest looked up from reference TRBV30 and TRBJ1-1): SQTIHQWPATLVQPVGSPLSLECTVEGTSNPNLYWYRQAAGRGLQLLFYSVGIGQISSEVPQNLSASRPQDRQFILSSKKLLLSDSGFYLCALTRDFRTEAFFGQGTRLTVV.